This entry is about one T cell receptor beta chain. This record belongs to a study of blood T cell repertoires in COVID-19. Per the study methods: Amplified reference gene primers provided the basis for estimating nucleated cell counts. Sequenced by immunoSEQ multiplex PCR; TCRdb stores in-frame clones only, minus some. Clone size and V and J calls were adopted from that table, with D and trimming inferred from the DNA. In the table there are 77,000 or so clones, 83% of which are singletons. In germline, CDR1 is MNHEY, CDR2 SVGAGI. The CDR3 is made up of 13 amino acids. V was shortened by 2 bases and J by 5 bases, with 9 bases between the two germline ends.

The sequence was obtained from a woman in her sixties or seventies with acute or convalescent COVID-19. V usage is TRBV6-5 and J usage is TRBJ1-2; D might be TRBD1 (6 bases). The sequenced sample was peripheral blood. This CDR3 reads CASSYRTDYGYTF. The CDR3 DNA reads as TGTGCCAGCAGTTACAGGACAGATTATGGCTACACCTTC.